This record looks at one T cell receptor beta chain sequence and its context. This clonotype came up a few times. The target of this receptor is not known. No base quality values were provided; no much bigger clone lies one nucleotide off. The data derive from a study. The CDR3 covers 12 residues, taking in both the cysteine and the phenylalanine. Only the CDR3 DNA stays, 36 bases, in frame from base 1. From the germline V gene, CDR1 is SGHAT and CDR2 is FQNNGV. Trimming at the junction amounts to 7 bases on V and 6 bases on J, and the germline ends lie 13 bases apart. The sequencing machine was an Illumina MiSeq. TCRdb reworked the public reads: Q25 trimming with fastp, MiXCR clone assembly, productive beta chains retained. Rows are combined by CDR3 protein, so each entry shows the most common genes and DNA. This sample is represented by over 3,500 distinct CDR3 sequences; approximately 8% of them were singletons. The leading ten clones occupy about 9% of the sample.

This chain is built from TRBV11-2 and TRBJ2-7; the D element could tentatively be TRBD1 or TRBD2, as 5 bases agree for each. The sample consisted of CD4+ T cells from synovial fluid. The receptor was derived from a human donor with rheumatoid arthritis. The CDR3 here reads CASKLPGSEQYF. The nucleotides read TGTGCCAGCAAGCTCCCAGGGAGCGAGCAGTACTTC. This CDR3, with the reference TRBV11-2 and TRBJ2-7 proteins standing in past its ends, gives the full variable domain EAGVAQSPRYKIIEKRQSVAFWCNPISGHATLYWYQQILGQGPKLLIQFQNNGVVDDSQLPKDRFSAERLKGVDSTLKIQPAKLEDSAVYLCASKLPGSEQYFGPGTRLTVT.